This TCR beta chain was sequenced for a study of cytomegalovirus exposure and HLA in healthy donors. The PCR contained 60 Vbeta and 13 Jbeta primers. Some clones are missing from TCRdb's copy, which holds only in-frame ones; the method was immunoSEQ multiplex PCR. The sample holds about 110,000 clones, around three quarters seen once. This CDR3 is built from 15 residues. After removal of 0 bases from V and 5 bases from J, the junction contained 2 bases not matched to a gene. Germline-derived CDR1 and CDR2 are WNHNN and SYGVQD (reference sequence). Sequences were obtained from PBMCs. The V gene is TRBV10-1, the J gene TRBJ2-1; 9 bases map to TRBD2. The sequence was collected from a male donor in good health and CMV-seronegative. CDR3 in DNA: TGCGCCAGCAGTGAGTCGGCTAGCGGGGACAATGAGCAGTTCTTC. Its protein is CASSESASGDNEQFF.